This record covers a single TCR beta chain. Its target is unknown. This record belongs to a study of cytomegalovirus exposure and HLA in healthy donors. Study observations and caveats: Researchers reportedly found TCR beta sequences accurately predicted most subjects' HLA-A and HLA-B alleles. Analysis was performed later, and it showed HLA-associated TCR beta chains to be more clonally expanded than equally common others.

CDR1 is SGHDT, CDR2 YYEEEE, per germline. This CDR3 is built from 15 residues. With 0 bases clipped from V and 3 bases from J, the junction kept 5 bases outside the gene matches. The PCR contained 60 Vbeta and 13 Jbeta primers. The method was immunoSEQ multiplex PCR; TCRdb's version includes in-frame clones alone and lacks a portion of them. This sample's table has roughly 120,000 clones. This chain links TRBV5-6 with TRBJ1-1; the match to TRBD1 covers 7 bases. The source is a man aged 18 to 30 in good health and CMV-seronegative. The sequenced material came from PBMCs. CDR3 DNA: TGTGCCAGCAGCTTGGTAGGGGGCAGAGACACTGAAGCTTTCTTT. It translates to CASSLVGGRDTEAFF. Based on the CDR3 plus reference TRBV5-6 and TRBJ1-1, the full variable domain is DAGVTQSPTHLIKTRGQQVTLRCSPKSGHDTVSWYQQALGQGPQFIFQYYEEEERQRGNFPDRFSGHQFPNYSSELNVNALLLGDSALYLCASSLVGGRDTEAFFGQGTRLTVV.